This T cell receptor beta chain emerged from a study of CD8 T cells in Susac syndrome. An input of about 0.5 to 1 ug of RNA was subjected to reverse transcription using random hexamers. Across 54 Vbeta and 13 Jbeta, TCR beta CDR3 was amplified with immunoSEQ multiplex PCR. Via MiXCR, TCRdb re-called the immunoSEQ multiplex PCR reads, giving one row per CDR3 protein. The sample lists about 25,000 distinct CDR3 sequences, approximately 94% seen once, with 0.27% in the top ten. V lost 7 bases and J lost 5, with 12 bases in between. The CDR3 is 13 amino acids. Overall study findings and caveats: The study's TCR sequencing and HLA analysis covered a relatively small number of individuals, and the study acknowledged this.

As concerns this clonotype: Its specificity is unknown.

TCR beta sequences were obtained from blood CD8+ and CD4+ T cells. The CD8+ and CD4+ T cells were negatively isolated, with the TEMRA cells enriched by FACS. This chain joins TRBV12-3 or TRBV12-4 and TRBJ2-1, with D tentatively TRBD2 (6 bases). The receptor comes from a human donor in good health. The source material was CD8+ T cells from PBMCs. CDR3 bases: TGTGCCAGCAAAGGTTCGGGGGACAATGAGCAGTTCTTC. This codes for CASKGSGDNEQFF.